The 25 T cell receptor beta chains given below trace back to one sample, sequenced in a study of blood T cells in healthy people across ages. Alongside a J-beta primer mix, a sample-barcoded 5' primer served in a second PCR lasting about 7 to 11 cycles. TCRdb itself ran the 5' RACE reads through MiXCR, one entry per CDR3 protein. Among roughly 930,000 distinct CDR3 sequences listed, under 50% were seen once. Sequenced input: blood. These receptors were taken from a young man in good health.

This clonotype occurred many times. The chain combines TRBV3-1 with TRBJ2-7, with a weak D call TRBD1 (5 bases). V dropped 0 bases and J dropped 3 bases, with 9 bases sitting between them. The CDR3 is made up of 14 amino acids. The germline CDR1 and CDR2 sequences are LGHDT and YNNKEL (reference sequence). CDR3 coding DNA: TGTGCCAGCAGCCAAGATCGACAGAGCTACGAGCAGTACTTC. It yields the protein CASSQDRQSYEQYF.

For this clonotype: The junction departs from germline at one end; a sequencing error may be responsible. The CDR3 DNA reads TGTGCCAACAGCGTAGGGACTAGCGGGGGGACAGATACGCAGTATTTT. This encodes CANSVGTSGGTDTQYF. This sequence joins TRBV9 and TRBJ2-3, with TRBD2 matching over 15 bases. Germline V lookup: CDR1 SGDLS, CDR2 YYNGEE. The CDR3 is 16 amino acids.

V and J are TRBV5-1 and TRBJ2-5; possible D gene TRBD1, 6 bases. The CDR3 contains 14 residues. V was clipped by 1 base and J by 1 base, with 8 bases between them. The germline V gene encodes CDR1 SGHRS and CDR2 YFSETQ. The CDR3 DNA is TGCGCCAGCAGCTTGTCGGACAGCCAAGAGACCCAGTACTTC. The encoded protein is CASSLSDSQETQYF. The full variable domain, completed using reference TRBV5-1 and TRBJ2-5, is KAGVTQTPRYLIKTRGQQVTLSCSPISGHRSVSWYQQTPGQGLQFLFEYFSETQRNKGNFPGRFSGRQFSNSRSEMNVSTLELGDSALYLCASSLSDSQETQYFGPGTRLLVL.

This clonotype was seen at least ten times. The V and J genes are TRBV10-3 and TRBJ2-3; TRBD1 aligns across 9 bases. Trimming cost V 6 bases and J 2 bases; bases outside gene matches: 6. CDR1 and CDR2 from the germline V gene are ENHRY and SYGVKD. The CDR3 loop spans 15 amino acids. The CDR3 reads CAISTGTGNTDTQYF. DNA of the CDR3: TGTGCCATCAGCACTGGGACAGGGAACACAGATACGCAGTATTTT.

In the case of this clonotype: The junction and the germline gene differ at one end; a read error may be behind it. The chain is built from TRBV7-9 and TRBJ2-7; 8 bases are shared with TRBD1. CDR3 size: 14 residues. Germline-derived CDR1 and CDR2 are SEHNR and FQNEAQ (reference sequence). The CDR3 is CASTLTGGALEQYF. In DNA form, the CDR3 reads TGTGCCAGCACCTTAACAGGGGGTGCCCTCGAGCAGTACTTC.

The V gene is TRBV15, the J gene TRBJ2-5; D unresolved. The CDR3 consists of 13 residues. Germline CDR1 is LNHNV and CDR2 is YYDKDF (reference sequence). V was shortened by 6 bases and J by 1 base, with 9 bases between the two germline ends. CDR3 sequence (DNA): TGTGCCACCAGAGGAGACACCCAAGAGACCCAGTACTTC. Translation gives CATRGDTQETQYF.

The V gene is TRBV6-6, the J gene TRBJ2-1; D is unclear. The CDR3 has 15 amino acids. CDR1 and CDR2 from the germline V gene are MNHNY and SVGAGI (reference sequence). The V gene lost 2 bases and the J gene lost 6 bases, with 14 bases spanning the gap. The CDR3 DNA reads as TGTGCCAGCAGTTACCACTCCTCCTCTGGCAATGAGCAGTTCTTC. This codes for CASSYHSSSGNEQFF.

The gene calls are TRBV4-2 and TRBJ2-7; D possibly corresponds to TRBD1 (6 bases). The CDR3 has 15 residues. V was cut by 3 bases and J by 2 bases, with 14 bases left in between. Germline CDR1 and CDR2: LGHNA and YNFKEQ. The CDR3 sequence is CASSHGQKGAYEQYF. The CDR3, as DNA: TGTGCCAGCAGCCACGGACAGAAGGGAGCCTACGAGCAGTACTTC.

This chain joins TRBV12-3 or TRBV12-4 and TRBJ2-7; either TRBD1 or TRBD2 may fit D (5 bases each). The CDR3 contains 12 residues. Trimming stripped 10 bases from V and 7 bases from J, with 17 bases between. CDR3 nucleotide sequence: TGTGCCACCAGGGACGCCTACAATGAGCAGTACTTC. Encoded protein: CATRDAYNEQYF.

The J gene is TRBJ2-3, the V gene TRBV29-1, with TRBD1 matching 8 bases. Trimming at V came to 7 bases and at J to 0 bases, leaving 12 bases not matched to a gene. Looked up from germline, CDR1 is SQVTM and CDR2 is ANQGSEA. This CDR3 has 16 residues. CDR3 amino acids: CSGFDRQGPSTDTQYF. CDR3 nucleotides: TGCAGCGGATTTGATCGACAGGGGCCTAGCACAGATACGCAGTATTTT.

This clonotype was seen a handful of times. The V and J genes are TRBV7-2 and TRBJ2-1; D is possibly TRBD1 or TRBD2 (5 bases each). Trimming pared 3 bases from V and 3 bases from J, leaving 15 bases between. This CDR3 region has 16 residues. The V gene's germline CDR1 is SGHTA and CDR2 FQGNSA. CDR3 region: CASSFGTMASYNEQFF. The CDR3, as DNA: TGTGCCAGCAGCTTCGGGACGATGGCCAGCTACAATGAGCAGTTCTTC.

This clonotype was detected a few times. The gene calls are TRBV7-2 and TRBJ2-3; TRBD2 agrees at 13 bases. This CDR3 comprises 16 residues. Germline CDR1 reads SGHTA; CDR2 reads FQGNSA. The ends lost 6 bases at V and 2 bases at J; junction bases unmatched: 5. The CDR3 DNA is TGTGCCAGCAGGTGGACTAGCGGGGGTCTCACAGATACGCAGTATTTT. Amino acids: CASRWTSGGLTDTQYF.

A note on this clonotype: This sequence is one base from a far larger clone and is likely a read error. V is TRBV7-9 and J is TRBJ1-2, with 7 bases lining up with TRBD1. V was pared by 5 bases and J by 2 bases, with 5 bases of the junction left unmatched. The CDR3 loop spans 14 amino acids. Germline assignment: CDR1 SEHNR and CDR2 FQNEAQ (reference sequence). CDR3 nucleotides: TGTGCCAGCAGCCGATCGGGACAGAACTATGGCTACACCTTC. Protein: CASSRSGQNYGYTF.

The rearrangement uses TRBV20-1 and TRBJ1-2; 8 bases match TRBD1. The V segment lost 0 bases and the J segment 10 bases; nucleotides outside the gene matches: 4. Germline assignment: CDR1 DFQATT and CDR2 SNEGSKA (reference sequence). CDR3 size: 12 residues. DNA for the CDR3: TGCAGTGCTAGAGAAGGGGGACAGGACTACACCTTC. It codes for CSAREGGQDYTF.

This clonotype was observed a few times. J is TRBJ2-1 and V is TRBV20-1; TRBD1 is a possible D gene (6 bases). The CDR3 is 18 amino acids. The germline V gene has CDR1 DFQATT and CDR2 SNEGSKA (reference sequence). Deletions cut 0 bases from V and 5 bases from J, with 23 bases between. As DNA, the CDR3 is TGCAGTGCTAGAGACGTGTCCACAGGGTATGGCACACACAATGAGCAGTTCTTC. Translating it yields CSARDVSTGYGTHNEQFF.

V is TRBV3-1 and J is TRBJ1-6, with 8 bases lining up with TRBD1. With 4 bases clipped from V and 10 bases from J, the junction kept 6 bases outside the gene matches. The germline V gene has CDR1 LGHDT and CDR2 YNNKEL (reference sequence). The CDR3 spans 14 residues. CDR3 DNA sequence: TGTGCCAGCAGCCCAGGACAGGGAGAATCACCCCTCCACTTT. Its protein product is CASSPGQGESPLHF.

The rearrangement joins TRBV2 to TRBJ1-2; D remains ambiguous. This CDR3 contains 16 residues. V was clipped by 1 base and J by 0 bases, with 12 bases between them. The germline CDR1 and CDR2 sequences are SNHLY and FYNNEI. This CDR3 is CASSEVVRRANYGYTF. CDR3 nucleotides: TGTGCCAGCAGTGAAGTGGTGAGGCGGGCTAACTATGGCTACACCTTC. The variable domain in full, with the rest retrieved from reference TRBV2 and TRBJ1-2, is EPEVTQTPSHQVTQMGQEVILRCVPISNHLYFYWYRQILGQKVEFLVSFYNNEISEKSEIFDDQFSVERPDGSNFTLKIRSTKLEDSAMYFCASSEVVRRANYGYTFGSGTRLTVV.

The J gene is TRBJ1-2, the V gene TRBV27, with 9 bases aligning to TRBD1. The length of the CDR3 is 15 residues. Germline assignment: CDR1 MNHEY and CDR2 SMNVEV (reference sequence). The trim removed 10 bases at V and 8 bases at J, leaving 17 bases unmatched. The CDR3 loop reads CAIRTLPGQGSGYTF. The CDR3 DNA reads TGTGCCATCCGAACACTCCCGGGACAGGGATCAGGCTACACCTTC.

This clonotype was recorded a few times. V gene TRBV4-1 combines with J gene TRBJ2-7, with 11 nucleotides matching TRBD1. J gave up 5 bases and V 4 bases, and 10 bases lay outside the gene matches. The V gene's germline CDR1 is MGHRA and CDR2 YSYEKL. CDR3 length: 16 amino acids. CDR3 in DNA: TGCGCCAGCAGCCTCTTACCCGGGACAGGGGGGGACGAGCAGTACTTC. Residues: CASSLLPGTGGDEQYF.

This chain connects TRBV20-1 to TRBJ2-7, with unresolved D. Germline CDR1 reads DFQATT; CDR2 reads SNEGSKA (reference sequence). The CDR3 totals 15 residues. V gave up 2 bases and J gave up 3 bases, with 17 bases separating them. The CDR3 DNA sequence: TGCAGTGCTAGACCGCTTACAATCACAGACTACGAGCAGTACTTC. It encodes CSARPLTITDYEQYF.

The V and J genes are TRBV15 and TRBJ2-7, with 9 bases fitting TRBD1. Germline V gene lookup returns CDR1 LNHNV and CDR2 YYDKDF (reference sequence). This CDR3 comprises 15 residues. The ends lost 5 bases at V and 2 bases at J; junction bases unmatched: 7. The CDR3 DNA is TGTGCCACCAGCGGTTGGACAGGGGACCCCTACGAGCAGTACTTC. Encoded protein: CATSGWTGDPYEQYF.

The CDR3 reads CASRGGGNTEAFF. Here the CDR3 DNA reads TGTGCCAGCAGGGGAGGTGGGAACACTGAAGCTTTCTTT. The chain has TRBV12-3 or TRBV12-4 and TRBJ1-1; no clear D gene. V lost 6 bases and J lost 1, with 9 bases in between. CDR3 length: 13 amino acids.

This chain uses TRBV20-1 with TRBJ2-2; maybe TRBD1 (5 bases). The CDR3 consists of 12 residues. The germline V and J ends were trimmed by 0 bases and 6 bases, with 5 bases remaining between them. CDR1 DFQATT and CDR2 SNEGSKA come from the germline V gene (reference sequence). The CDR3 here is CSARDRAGELFF. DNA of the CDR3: TGCAGTGCTAGAGACAGGGCCGGGGAGCTGTTTTTT.

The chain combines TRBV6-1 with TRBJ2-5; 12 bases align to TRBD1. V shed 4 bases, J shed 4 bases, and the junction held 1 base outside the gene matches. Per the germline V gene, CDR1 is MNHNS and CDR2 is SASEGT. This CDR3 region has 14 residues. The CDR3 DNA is TGTGCCAGCAGTGGGGACAGGGGGCGAGAGACCCAGTACTTC. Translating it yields CASSGDRGRETQYF.

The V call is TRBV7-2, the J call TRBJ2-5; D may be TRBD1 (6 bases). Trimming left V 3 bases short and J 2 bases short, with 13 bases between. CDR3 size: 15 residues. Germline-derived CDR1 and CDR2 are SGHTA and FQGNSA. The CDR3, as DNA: TGTGCCAGCAGCTTTCAACAGGGAAGGCAAGAGACCCAGTACTTC. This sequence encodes CASSFQQGRQETQYF.